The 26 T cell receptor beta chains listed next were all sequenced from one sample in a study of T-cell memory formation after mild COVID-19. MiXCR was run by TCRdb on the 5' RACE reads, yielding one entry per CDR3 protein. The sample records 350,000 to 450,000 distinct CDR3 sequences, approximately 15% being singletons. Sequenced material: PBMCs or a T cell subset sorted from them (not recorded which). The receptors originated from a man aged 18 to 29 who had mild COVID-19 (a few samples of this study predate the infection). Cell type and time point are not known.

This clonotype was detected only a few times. The CDR3 here is CASSRTGIYEQYF. The CDR3 coding sequence is TGTGCCAGCTCTCGGACAGGGATCTACGAGCAGTACTTC. The chain has TRBV12-3 or TRBV12-4 and TRBJ2-7; 8 positions agree with TRBD1. V gave up 8 bases and J gave up 3 bases; unmatched junction bases: 6. The CDR3 runs 13 residues.

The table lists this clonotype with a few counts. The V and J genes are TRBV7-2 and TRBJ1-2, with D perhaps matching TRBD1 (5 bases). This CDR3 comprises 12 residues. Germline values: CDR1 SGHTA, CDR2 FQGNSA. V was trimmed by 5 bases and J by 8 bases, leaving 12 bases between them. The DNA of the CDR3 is TGTGCCAGCAGCACCCTGGGACCCGGCTACACCTTC. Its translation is CASSTLGPGYTF.

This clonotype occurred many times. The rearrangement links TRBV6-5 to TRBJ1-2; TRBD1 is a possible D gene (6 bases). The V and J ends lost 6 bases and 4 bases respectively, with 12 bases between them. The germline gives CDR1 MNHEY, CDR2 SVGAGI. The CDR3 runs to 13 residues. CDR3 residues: CASSSTGPYGYTF. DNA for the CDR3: TGTGCCAGCAGCTCGACAGGTCCCTATGGCTACACCTTC.

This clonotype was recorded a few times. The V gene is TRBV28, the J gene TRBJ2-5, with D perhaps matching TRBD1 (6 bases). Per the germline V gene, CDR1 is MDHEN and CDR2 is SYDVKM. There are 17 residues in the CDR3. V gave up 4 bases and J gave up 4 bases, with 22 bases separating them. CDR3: CASSSTRYREGGETQYF. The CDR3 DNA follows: TGTGCCAGCAGTTCGACCCGATACAGGGAAGGTGGAGAGACCCAGTACTTC.

The CDR3 DNA sequence: TGCGCCAGCAGCTCTTTTGGGGGCGGGGGATACACCGGGGAGCTGTTTTTT. It encodes CASSSFGGGGYTGELFF. This chain uses TRBV4-3 with TRBJ2-2; TRBD2 might be the D (7 bases). The CDR3 sequence is 17 residues long. Germline lookup yields CDR1 LGHNA and CDR2 YSLEER. The ends were cut back, 5 bases at V and 3 bases at J, with 19 bases in the middle.

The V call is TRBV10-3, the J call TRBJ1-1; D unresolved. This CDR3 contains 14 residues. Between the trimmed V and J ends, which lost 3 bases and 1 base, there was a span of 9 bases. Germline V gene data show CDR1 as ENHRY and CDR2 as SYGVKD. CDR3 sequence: CAISDRLGNTEAFF. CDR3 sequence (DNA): TGTGCCATCAGTGATCGTCTGGGGAACACTGAAGCTTTCTTT.

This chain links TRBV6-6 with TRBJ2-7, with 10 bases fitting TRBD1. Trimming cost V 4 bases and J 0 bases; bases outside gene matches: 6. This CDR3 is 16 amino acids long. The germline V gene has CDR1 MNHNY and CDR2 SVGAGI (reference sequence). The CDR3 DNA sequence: TGTGCCAGCAGTTTCCGGGACAGGGGTCTCTCCTACGAGCAGTACTTC. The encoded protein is CASSFRDRGLSYEQYF.

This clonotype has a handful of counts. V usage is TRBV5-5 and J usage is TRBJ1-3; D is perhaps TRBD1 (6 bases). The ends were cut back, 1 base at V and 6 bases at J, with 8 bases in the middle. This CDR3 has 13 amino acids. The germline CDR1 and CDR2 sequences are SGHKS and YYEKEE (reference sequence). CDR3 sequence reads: CASSLPGANTIYF. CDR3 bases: TGTGCCAGCAGCTTGCCAGGGGCAAACACCATATATTTT.

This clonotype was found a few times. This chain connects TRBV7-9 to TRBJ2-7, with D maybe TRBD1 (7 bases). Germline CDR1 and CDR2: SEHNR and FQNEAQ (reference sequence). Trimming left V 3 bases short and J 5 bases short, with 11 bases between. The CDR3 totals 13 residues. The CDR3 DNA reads TGTGCCAGCAGCTTCGGAGGGGGCAACGAGCAGTACGTC. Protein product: CASSFGGGNEQYV.

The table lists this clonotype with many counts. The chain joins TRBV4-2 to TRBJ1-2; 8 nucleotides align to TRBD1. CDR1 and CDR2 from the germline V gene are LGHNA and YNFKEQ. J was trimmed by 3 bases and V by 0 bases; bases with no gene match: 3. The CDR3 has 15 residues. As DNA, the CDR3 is TGTGCCAGCAGCCAAGATGCGGACAGGGACTATGGCTACACCTTC. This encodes CASSQDADRDYGYTF.

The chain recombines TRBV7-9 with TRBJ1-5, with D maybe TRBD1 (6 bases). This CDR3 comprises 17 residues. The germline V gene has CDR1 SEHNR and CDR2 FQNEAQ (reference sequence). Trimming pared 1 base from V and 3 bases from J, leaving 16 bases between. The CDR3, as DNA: TGTGCCAGCAGCTTAGAGAGGGGGTCATCCCTCAATCAGCCCCAGCATTTT. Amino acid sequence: CASSLERGSSLNQPQHF.

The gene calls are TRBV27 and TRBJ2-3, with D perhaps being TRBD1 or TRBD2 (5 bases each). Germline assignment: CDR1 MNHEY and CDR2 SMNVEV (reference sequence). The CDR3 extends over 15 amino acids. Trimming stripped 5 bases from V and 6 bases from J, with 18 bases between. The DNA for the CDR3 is TGTGCCAGCAGTCGACGGGGCGTCGGTGTGGATACGCAGTATTTT. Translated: CASSRRGVGVDTQYF.

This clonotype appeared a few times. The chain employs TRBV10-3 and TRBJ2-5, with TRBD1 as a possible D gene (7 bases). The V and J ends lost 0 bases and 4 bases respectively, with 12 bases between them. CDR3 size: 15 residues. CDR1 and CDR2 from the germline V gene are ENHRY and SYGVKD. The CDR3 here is CAISESRQGGETQYF. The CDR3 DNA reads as TGTGCCATCAGTGAGTCAAGACAGGGAGGAGAGACCCAGTACTTC.

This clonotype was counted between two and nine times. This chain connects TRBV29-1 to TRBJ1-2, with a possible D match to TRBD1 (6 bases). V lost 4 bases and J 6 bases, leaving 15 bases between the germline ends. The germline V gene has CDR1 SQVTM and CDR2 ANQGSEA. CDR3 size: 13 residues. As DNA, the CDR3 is TGCAGCGTTGCCCCGACAGGAGGGAATGGCTACACCTTC. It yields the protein CSVAPTGGNGYTF.

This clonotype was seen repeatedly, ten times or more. CDR3 loop: CASSRQGASYEQYF. CDR3 coding DNA: TGCGCCAGCAGCCGACAGGGGGCATCGTACGAGCAGTACTTC. The chain recombines TRBV4-1 with TRBJ2-7; 10 bases line up with TRBD1. Trimming took 4 bases from V and 4 from J; bases not matched to a gene: 4. This CDR3 is built from 14 residues. Germline V CDR1 and CDR2: MGHRA, YSYEKL.

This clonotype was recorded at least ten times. In DNA, the CDR3 is TGTGCCAGCAGCCGGGGACAGAACACTGAAGCTTTCTTT. Its protein is CASSRGQNTEAFF. V usage is TRBV6-5 and J usage is TRBJ1-1; D is perhaps TRBD1 (6 bases). CDR1 and CDR2 (germline): MNHEY, SVGAGI. Trimming took 6 bases from V and 1 from J, leaving 9 bases between them. The CDR3 has 13 amino acids.

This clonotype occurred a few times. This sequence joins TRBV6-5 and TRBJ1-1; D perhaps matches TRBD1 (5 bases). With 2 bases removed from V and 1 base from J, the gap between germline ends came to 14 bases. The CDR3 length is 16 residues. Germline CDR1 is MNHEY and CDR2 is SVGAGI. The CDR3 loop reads CASSYAQGYENTEAFF. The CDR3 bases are TGTGCCAGCAGTTACGCGCAGGGTTACGAGAACACTGAAGCTTTCTTT.

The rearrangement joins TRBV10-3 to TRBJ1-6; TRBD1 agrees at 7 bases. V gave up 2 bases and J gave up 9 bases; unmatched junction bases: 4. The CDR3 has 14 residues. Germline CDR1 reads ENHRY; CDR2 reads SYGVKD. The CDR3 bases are TGTGCCATCAGTGAGCGGGGACAGTCTTCACCCCTCCACTTT. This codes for CAISERGQSSPLHF.

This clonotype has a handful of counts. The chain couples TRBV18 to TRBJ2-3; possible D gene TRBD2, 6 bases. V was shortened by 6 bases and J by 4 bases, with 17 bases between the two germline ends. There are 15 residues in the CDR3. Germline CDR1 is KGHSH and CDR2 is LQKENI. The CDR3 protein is CASSPRGGVADTQYF. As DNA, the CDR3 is TGTGCCAGCTCTCCGCGCGGAGGGGTGGCAGATACGCAGTATTTT. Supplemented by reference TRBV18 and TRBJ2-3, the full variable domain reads NAGVMQNPRHLVRRRGQEARLRCSPMKGHSHVYWYRQLPEEGLKFMVYLQKENIIDESGMPKERFSAEFPKEGPSILRIQQVVRGDSAAYFCASSPRGGVADTQYFGPGTRLTVL.

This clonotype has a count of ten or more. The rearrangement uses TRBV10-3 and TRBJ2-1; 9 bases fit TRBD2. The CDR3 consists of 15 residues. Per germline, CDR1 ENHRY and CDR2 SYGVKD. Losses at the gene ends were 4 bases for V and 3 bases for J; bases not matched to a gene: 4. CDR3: CAISAQRGDYNEQFF. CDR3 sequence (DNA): TGTGCCATCAGTGCGCAGCGGGGGGACTACAATGAGCAGTTCTTC.

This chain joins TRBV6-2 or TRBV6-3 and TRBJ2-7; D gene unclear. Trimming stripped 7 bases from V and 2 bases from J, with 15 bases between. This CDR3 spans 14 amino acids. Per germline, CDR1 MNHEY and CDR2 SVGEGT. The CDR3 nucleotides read TGTGCCAGCACCCAATACCCCCTGGCCTACGAGCAGTACGTC. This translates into CASTQYPLAYEQYV.

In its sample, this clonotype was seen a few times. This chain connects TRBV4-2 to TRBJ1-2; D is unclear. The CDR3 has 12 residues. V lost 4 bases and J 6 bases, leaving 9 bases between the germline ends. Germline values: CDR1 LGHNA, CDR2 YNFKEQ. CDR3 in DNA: TGTGCCAGCAGCCCATACTTGGATGGCTACACCTTC. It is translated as CASSPYLDGYTF.

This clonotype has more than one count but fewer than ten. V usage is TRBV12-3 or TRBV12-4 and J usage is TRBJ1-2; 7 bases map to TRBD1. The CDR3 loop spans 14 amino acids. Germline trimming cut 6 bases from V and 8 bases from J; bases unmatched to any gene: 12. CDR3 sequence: CASSHSTGAEGYTF. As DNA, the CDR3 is TGTGCCAGCAGCCACTCTACAGGGGCGGAGGGCTACACCTTC.

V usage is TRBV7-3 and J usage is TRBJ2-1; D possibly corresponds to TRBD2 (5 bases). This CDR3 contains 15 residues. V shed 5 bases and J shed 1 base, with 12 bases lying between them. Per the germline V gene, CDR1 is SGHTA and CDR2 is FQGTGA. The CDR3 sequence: CASSLGVGSYNEQFF. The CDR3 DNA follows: TGTGCCAGCAGCCTCGGGGTCGGGTCCTACAATGAGCAGTTCTTC.

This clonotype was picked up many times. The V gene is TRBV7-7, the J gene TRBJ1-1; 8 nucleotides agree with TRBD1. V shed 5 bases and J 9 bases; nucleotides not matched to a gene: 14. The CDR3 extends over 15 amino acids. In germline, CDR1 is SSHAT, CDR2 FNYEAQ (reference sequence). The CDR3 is CASSPIGGQAPQAFF. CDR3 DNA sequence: TGTGCCAGCAGCCCAATTGGGGGACAGGCCCCCCAAGCTTTCTTT.

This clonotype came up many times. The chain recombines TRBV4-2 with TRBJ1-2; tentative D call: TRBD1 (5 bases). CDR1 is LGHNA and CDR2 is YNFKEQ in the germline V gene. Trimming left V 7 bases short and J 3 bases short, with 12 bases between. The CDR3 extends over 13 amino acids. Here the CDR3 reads CASTSGADYGYTF. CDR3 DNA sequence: TGTGCCAGCACCTCTGGGGCAGACTATGGCTACACCTTC.